These 7 T cell receptor beta chains originate from one sample sequenced in a study of CD8 T cells in Susac syndrome. A quantity of about 0.5 to 1 ug RNA underwent reverse transcription using random hexamers. TCRdb redid the calling of the immunoSEQ multiplex PCR reads with MiXCR, one entry per CDR3 protein. Of tens of thousands of distinct CDR3 sequences listed, 90% to 97% are singletons. The sequenced sample consisted of CD8+ T cells from PBMCs. These receptors were collected from a human donor with Susac syndrome.

The V call is TRBV2, the J call TRBJ2-7; D might be TRBD2 (5 bases). The length of the CDR3 is 13 residues. The V end lost 0 bases, the J end lost 5 bases, and 8 bases lay between the germline ends. Germline assignment: CDR1 SNHLY and CDR2 FYNNEI. The CDR3 DNA reads TGTGCCAGCAGTGAAGCCGGGAAGGACGAGCAGTACTTC. This gives the protein CASSEAGKDEQYF.

The chain is built from TRBV14 and TRBJ2-1; D not certain. This CDR3 is 15 amino acids long. The V and J ends lost 3 bases and 5 bases respectively, with 14 bases between them. Per the germline V gene, CDR1 is SGHDN and CDR2 is FVKESK. CDR3 sequence (DNA): TGTGCCAGCAGCCAGGGTGGTCCTATTGACAATGAGCAGTTCTTC. It encodes CASSQGGPIDNEQFF.

This sequence joins TRBV21-1 and TRBJ2-1; TRBD2 was called by the table and not checked on the DNA. TRBV21-1 is a pseudogene locus. This CDR3 is 17 amino acids long. CDR3 DNA sequence: TGTGCCAGCAGCAAAGCGGGGACTAGCGAGAGTATAGATGAGCAGTTCTTC. Translation gives CASSKAGTSESIDEQFF.

This clonotype showed up just once. V is TRBV29-1 and J is TRBJ1-3; no reliable D call. From germline, CDR1 is SQVTM and CDR2 ANQGSEA. CDR3 length equals 12 residues. The germline V and J ends were trimmed by 6 bases and 4 bases, with 10 bases remaining between them. The CDR3 sequence is CSVSARGNTIYF. In DNA, the CDR3 is TGCAGCGTATCAGCACGCGGAAACACCATATATTTT.

The chain carries TRBV19 and TRBJ1-1; unclear D gene. CDR1 and CDR2 (germline): LNHDA, SQIVND (reference sequence). V was clipped by 6 bases and J by 5 bases, with 16 bases between them. CDR3 length: 14 amino acids. The CDR3 here is CASSDIAGKTEAFF. DNA for the CDR3: TGTGCCAGTAGCGACATAGCGGGGAAAACTGAAGCTTTCTTT.

V is TRBV6-1 and J is TRBJ2-5, with 11 bases matching TRBD2. Germline loops: CDR1 MNHNS, CDR2 SASEGT. The CDR3 contains 14 residues. V was pared by 5 bases and J by 4 bases, with 3 bases of the junction left unmatched. Written as DNA, the CDR3 is TGTGCCAGCAGTCCTACTAGCGGGGGAGAGACCCAGTACTTC. Translated: CASSPTSGGETQYF.

This rearrangement joins TRBV20-1 to TRBJ2-7; no clear D. The CDR3 is 14 residues long. Trimming pared 0 bases from V and 3 bases from J, leaving 12 bases between. Germline V lookup: CDR1 DFQATT, CDR2 SNEGSKA (reference sequence). CDR3 sequence: CSARDPDTLYEQYV. As DNA, the CDR3 is TGCAGTGCTAGAGATCCCGACACTCTCTACGAGCAGTACGTC.